Presented here are 27 T cell receptor beta chains from one specimen sequenced in a study of cytomegalovirus exposure and HLA in healthy donors. With 60 Vbeta and 13 Jbeta primers, the PCR was carried out. Sequencing was performed with immunoSEQ multiplex PCR; in TCRdb, only in-frame clones are kept and a portion is missing. The sample carries 100,000 to 150,000 clones, around four fifths recorded once. Sequencing was done on a sample of PBMCs. The receptor source for this set is a boy between 10 and 17 years old in good health and CMV-seronegative.

This sequence joins TRBV5-1 and TRBJ1-1; D gene unclear. V was clipped by 0 bases and J by 4 bases, with 4 bases between them. Germline CDR1 and CDR2: SGHRS and YFSETQ. This CDR3 has 12 amino acids. CDR3 coding DNA: TGCGCCAGCAGCTTGGGAGCCACTGAAGCTTTCTTT. This sequence encodes CASSLGATEAFF.

The CDR3 reads CSVDRDRAGGTQYF. The CDR3 nucleotides read TGCAGCGTTGACCGGGACAGGGCCGGGGGGACCCAGTACTTC. This rearrangement joins TRBV29-1 to TRBJ2-5; 9 nucleotides line up with TRBD1. There are 14 residues in the CDR3. Germline values: CDR1 SQVTM, CDR2 ANQGSEA. Trimming took 3 bases from V and 7 from J; bases not matched to a gene: 9.

The genes are TRBV4-1 and TRBJ2-7, with D tentatively TRBD2 (6 bases). V lost 4 bases, J lost 2 bases, and 21 bases lay in between. The CDR3 is 17 amino acids. Germline V gives CDR1 MGHRA, CDR2 YSYEKL. The CDR3 is CASSPTQSAGEAYEQYF. Written as DNA, the CDR3 is TGCGCCAGCAGCCCCACTCAGTCAGCGGGCGAGGCCTACGAGCAGTACTTC.

This clone was recorded a few times. V gene TRBV19 combines with J gene TRBJ1-4, with D uncertain. Per germline, CDR1 LNHDA and CDR2 SQIVND (reference sequence). Trimming cost V 10 bases and J 7 bases, with 10 bases left between them. This CDR3 has 11 amino acids. CDR3 sequence reads: CATDFGEKLFF. The CDR3, as DNA: TGTGCCACTGACTTTGGTGAAAAACTGTTTTTT.

J is TRBJ2-7 and V is TRBV7-3; weak D call: TRBD1 (5 bases). The CDR3 is 13 amino acids. The germline V gene encodes CDR1 SGHTA and CDR2 FQGTGA. The V gene lost 5 bases and the J gene lost 0 bases, with 8 bases spanning the gap. Here the CDR3 reads CASSQGHSYEQYF. Here the CDR3 DNA reads TGTGCCAGCAGCCAAGGACACTCCTACGAGCAGTACTTC.

The chain has TRBV27 and TRBJ1-1; tentative D call: TRBD1 (6 bases). Germline V gene lookup returns CDR1 MNHEY and CDR2 SMNVEV (reference sequence). V lost 6 bases and J lost 1, with 21 bases in between. The CDR3 is 17 residues long. CDR3 region: CASRTSLPGQRNTEAFF. As DNA, the CDR3 is TGTGCCAGCAGGACCTCATTACCGGGACAAAGGAACACTGAAGCTTTCTTT.

The chain uses TRBV4-1 and TRBJ2-5; D gene uncertain. There are 13 residues in the CDR3. Germline assignment: CDR1 MGHRA and CDR2 YSYEKL. Trimming left V 4 bases short and J 5 bases short, with 11 bases between. The CDR3 DNA sequence: TGCGCCAGCAGCCGACTGTCGGGTGAGACCCAGTACTTC. This translates into CASSRLSGETQYF.

J is TRBJ2-7 and V is TRBV6-5, with 7 bases identical to TRBD2. The trim removed 0 bases at V and 0 bases at J, leaving 2 bases unmatched. Germline lookup yields CDR1 MNHEY and CDR2 SVGAGI. CDR3 size: 15 residues. The CDR3 DNA is TGTGCCAGCAGTTACTCGGCTAGCGGCTCCTACGAGCAGTACTTC. This codes for CASSYSASGSYEQYF.

This clone is a singleton in its sample. This rearrangement joins TRBV5-1 to TRBJ2-5; TRBD2 matches 8 bases. This CDR3 is built from 16 residues. The junction had 11 bases not matched to a gene; V was cut back by 3 bases and J by 4 bases. Looked up from germline, CDR1 is SGHRS and CDR2 is YFSETQ. The CDR3 DNA follows: TGCGCCAGCAGCTCCCTACGGGGGGGTAATGGAGAGACCCAGTACTTC. The encoded protein is CASSSLRGGNGETQYF.

This chain uses TRBV23-1 with TRBJ2-3; 9 bases line up with TRBD1. TRBV23-1 is marked as an open reading frame, function uncertain. V trimming: 4 bases; J trimming: 4 bases; junction bases outside the gene matches: 12. The CDR3 runs to 17 residues. CDR3 protein: CASSLPATGGAADTQYF. As DNA, the CDR3 is TGCGCCAGCAGTCTCCCAGCCACAGGGGGCGCGGCAGATACGCAGTATTTT.

The gene calls are TRBV9 and TRBJ2-1, with TRBD2 matching 8 bases. Germline lookup yields CDR1 SGDLS and CDR2 YYNGEE. CDR3 size: 15 residues. Trimming at V came to 0 bases and at J to 8 bases, leaving 7 bases not matched to a gene. CDR3 in DNA: TGTGCCAGCAGCGTAGACCGGGAGGGCGTCGATGAGCAGTTCTTC. This encodes CASSVDREGVDEQFF.

The gene calls are TRBV5-6 and TRBJ2-7; 7 positions agree with TRBD2. CDR3 size: 16 residues. Germline V gene lookup returns CDR1 SGHDT and CDR2 YYEEEE. Germline trimming cut 1 base from V and 5 bases from J; bases unmatched to any gene: 12. This CDR3 is CASSLPGGRASHEQYF. CDR3 nucleotides: TGTGCCAGCAGCTTGCCGGGCGGGAGAGCTTCCCACGAGCAGTACTTC.

There are a few counts of this clone. This chain connects TRBV25-1 to TRBJ2-1; a weak D match, TRBD2 (5 bases). CDR1 is MGHDK and CDR2 is SYGVNS in the germline V gene. The ends were cut back, 8 bases at V and 5 bases at J, with 13 bases in the middle. The CDR3 sequence is 13 residues long. This chain's CDR3 is CASLGLSHNEQFF. In nucleotides, the CDR3 is TGTGCCAGCCTAGGACTGTCTCACAATGAGCAGTTCTTC.

The chain couples TRBV12-5 to TRBJ1-5; TRBD1 aligns across 7 bases. J lost 2 bases, V lost 5 bases, and 3 bases had no gene match. The CDR3 runs 14 residues. Looked up from germline, CDR1 is LGHNT and CDR2 is FRNRAP. The CDR3 here is CASGQGQGNQPQHF. In DNA form, the CDR3 reads TGTGCTAGTGGTCAAGGACAGGGCAATCAGCCCCAGCATTTT.

The chain is built from TRBV6-1 and TRBJ2-1; D not certain. Germline V gives CDR1 MNHNS, CDR2 SASEGT. Trimming removed 3 bases from V and 15 bases from J, with 9 bases in between. The CDR3 is 10 amino acids. The DNA of the CDR3 is TGTGCCAGCAGTGAGAGGCATTTGTTCTTC. It translates to CASSERHLFF.

The genes are TRBV6-5 and TRBJ2-7, with a tentative D call TRBD2 (5 bases). Trimming shortened V by 6 bases and J by 5 bases, and 14 bases separated the two germline ends. The CDR3 spans 13 residues. CDR1 and CDR2 (germline): MNHEY, SVGAGI. Here the CDR3 DNA reads TGTGCCAGCAGAACCGGGGAGTCGAACGAGCAGTACTTC. The encoded protein is CASRTGESNEQYF.

The chain uses TRBV27 and TRBJ1-1; no clear D. Trimming took 2 bases from V and 1 from J, leaving 5 bases between them. This CDR3 is 13 amino acids long. Germline V gene sequence: CDR1 MNHEY, CDR2 SMNVEV (reference sequence). The CDR3 DNA follows: TGTGCCAGCAGTTTAAGACAGAACACTGAAGCTTTCTTT. Its protein product is CASSLRQNTEAFF.

The table lists this clone with a few counts. The rearrangement joins TRBV5-4 to TRBJ1-5, with D hard to call. The CDR3 consists of 16 residues. Trimming stripped 4 bases from V and 3 bases from J, with 17 bases between. The germline V gene has CDR1 SGHNT and CDR2 YYREEE (reference sequence). CDR3 in DNA: TGTGCCAGCAGCCCAAAAGGACGGGAGGCCAATCAGCCCCAGCATTTT. It specifies CASSPKGREANQPQHF.

This chain joins TRBV4-1 and TRBJ2-3; 7 bases are a match to TRBD2. Germline V CDR1 and CDR2: MGHRA, YSYEKL. The CDR3 has 15 amino acids. The trim removed 2 bases at V and 5 bases at J, leaving 7 bases unmatched. This CDR3 is CASSQTAGEGDTQYF. CDR3 nucleotides: TGCGCCAGCAGCCAAACCGCGGGGGAGGGAGATACGCAGTATTTT.

V usage is TRBV10-3 and J usage is TRBJ2-7, with a tentative D call TRBD1 (5 bases). There are 12 residues in the CDR3. Germline V gene data show CDR1 as ENHRY and CDR2 as SYGVKD. V shed 11 bases and J shed 6 bases, with 17 bases lying between them. CDR3 amino acids: CASLDILGEQYF. CDR3 coding DNA: TGTGCCTCACTGGACATTCTAGGCGAGCAGTACTTC.

The J gene is TRBJ2-7, the V gene TRBV7-8, with a weak D call TRBD1 (5 bases). Trimming cost V 6 bases and J 4 bases, with 13 bases left between them. CDR3 size: 13 residues. The germline CDR1 and CDR2 sequences are SGHVS and FQNEAQ. The CDR3 sequence: CASRRPGFYEQYF. The CDR3 DNA reads TGTGCCAGCAGACGCCCAGGGTTTTACGAGCAGTACTTC.

The chain has TRBV2 and TRBJ2-3; D gene uncertain. Between the trimmed V and J ends, which lost 1 base and 2 bases, there was a span of 13 bases. The CDR3 runs 16 residues. Germline CDR1 reads SNHLY; CDR2 reads FYNNEI. The CDR3 nucleotides read TGTGCCAGCAGTGAAGGGCGACATAAATACACAGATACGCAGTATTTT. It is translated as CASSEGRHKYTDTQYF.

This clone turned up a few times. The gene calls are TRBV7-6 and TRBJ2-2; the D gene is possibly TRBD2 (6 bases). Germline lookup yields CDR1 SGHVS and CDR2 FNYEAQ. CDR3 length equals 15 residues. V was shortened by 1 base and J by 9 bases, with 15 bases between the two germline ends. CDR3 amino acids: CASSLEVAGWRELFF. CDR3 DNA: TGTGCCAGCAGCTTAGAGGTTGCGGGATGGAGGGAGCTGTTTTTT.

This chain joins TRBV27 and TRBJ2-7, with D perhaps TRBD1 (6 bases). CDR1 and CDR2 from the germline V gene are MNHEY and SMNVEV (reference sequence). V lost 4 bases to trimming and J lost 7 bases, with 23 bases between them. CDR3 length: 16 amino acids. Here the CDR3 reads CASSSLGRTVVMEQYF. CDR3 coding DNA: TGTGCCAGCAGTTCACTGGGGCGGACAGTGGTAATGGAGCAGTACTTC.

This sequence joins TRBV29-1 and TRBJ2-5; TRBD1 aligns across 8 bases. The CDR3 has 15 residues. With V trimmed by 3 bases and J by 7 bases, 13 bases remained unmatched. Germline CDR1 is SQVTM and CDR2 is ANQGSEA. The CDR3 reads CSVDRKRTGYGTQYF. Here the CDR3 DNA reads TGCAGCGTTGATCGCAAAAGGACAGGGTACGGGACCCAGTACTTC.

In this sample, this clone turned up once. The chain has TRBV19 and TRBJ1-1, with D possibly matching TRBD1 (5 bases). Deletions cut 5 bases from V and 5 bases from J, with 15 bases between. The V gene's germline CDR1 is LNHDA and CDR2 SQIVND (reference sequence). CDR3 size: 14 residues. The CDR3 nucleotides read TGTGCCAGTAGTTTTGGGTTGGGGGGAACTGAAGCTTTCTTT. It yields the protein CASSFGLGGTEAFF.

The chain uses TRBV7-9 and TRBJ2-1; 7 positions match TRBD2. The CDR3 is 16 amino acids. J gave up 2 bases and V 5 bases, and 9 bases lay outside the gene matches. Germline CDR1 is SEHNR and CDR2 is FQNEAQ (reference sequence). The chain's CDR3 is CASSPRREPAYNEQFF. The CDR3 nucleotides are TGTGCCAGCAGCCCTAGGCGGGAGCCAGCCTACAATGAGCAGTTCTTC.